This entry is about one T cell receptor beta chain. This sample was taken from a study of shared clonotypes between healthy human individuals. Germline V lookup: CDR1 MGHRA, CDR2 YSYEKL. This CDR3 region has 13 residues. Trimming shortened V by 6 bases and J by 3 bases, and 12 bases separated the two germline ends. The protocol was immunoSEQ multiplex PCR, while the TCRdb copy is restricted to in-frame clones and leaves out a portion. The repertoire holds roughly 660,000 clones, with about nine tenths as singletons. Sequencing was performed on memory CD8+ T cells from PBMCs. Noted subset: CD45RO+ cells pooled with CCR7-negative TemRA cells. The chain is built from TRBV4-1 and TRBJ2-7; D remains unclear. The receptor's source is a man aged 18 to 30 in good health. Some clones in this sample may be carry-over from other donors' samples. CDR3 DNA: TGCGCCAGCAGTCAGGTGGAGTTCTACGAGCAGTACTTC. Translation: CASSQVEFYEQYF.